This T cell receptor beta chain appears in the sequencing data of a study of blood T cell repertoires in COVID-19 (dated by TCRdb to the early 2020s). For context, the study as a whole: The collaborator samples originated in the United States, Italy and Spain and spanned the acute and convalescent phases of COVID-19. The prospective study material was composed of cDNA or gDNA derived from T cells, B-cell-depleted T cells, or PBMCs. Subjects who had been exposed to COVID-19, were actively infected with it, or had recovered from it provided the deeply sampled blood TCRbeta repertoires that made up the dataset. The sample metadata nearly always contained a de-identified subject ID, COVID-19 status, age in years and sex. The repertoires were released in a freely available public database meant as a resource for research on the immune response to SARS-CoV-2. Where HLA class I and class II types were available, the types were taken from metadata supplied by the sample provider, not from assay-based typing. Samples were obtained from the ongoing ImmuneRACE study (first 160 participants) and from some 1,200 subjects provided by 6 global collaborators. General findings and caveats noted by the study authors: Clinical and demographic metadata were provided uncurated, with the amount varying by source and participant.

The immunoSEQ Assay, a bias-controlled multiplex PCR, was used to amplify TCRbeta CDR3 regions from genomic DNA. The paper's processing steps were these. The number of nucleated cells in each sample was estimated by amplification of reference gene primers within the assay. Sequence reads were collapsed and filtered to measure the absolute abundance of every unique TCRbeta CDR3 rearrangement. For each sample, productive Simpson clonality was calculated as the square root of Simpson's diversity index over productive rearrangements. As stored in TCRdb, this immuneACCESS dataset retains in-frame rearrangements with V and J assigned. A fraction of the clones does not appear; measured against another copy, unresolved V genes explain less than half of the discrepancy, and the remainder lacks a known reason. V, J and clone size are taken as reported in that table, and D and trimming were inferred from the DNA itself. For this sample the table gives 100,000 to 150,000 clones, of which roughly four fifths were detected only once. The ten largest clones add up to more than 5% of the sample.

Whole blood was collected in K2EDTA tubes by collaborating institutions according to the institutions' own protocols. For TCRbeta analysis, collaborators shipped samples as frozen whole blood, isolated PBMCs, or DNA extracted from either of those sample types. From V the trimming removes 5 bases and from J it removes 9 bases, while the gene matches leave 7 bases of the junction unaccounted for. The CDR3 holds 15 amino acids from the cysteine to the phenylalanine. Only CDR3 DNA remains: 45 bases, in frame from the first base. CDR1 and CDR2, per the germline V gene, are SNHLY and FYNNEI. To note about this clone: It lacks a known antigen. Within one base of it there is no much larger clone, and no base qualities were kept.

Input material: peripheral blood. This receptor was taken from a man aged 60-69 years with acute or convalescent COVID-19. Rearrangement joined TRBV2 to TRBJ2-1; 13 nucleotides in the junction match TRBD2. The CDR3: CASSLTSGGSGEQFF. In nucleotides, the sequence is TGTGCCAGCAGTTTGACTAGCGGGGGGTCGGGTGAGCAGTTCTTC.